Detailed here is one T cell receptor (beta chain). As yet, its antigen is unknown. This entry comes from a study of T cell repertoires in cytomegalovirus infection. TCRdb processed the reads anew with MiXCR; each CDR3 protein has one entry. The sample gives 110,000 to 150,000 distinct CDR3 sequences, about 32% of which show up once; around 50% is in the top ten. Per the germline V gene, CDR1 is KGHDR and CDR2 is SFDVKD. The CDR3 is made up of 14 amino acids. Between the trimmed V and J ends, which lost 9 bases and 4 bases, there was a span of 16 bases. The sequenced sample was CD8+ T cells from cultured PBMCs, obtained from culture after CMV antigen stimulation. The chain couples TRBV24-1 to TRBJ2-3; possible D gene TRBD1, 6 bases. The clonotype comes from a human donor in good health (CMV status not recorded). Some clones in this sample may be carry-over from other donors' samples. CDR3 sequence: CATQDSGVADTQYF. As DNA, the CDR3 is TGTGCCACCCAGGACAGTGGAGTGGCAGATACGCAGTATTTT.